This TCR beta chain appears in the sequencing data of a study of blood T cell repertoires in COVID-19. Background on the study: The samples span acute and convalescent COVID-19 from the United States, Italy and Spain. PBMCs, B-cell-depleted T cells, or T cells provided the cDNA or gDNA that made up the material.

There are 16 residues in the CDR3. Deletions cut 2 bases from V and 3 bases from J, with 17 bases between. The germline V gene has CDR1 SEHNR and CDR2 FQNEAQ (reference sequence). In its sample, this clone was seen a few times. Under the authors' procedure: How many nucleated cells were present was estimated from reference gene primer amplification. Using immunoSEQ multiplex PCR, the repertoire was profiled, and TCRdb retains in-frame clones only, with some absent. The DNA gave D and trimming, while V, J and clone size come from that table. Of about 90,000 clones listed, approximately 89% are singletons.

Sequencing used peripheral blood. This TCR came from a human donor with active COVID-19. The donor label of this sample is uncertain. This chain connects TRBV7-9 to TRBJ2-7; tentative D call: TRBD2 (7 bases). CDR3 nucleotides: TGTGCCAGCAGCTTAAGCCGAGGGGGGGAGCTCTACGAGCAGTACTTC. Its protein product is CASSLSRGGELYEQYF. Using reference TRBV7-9 and TRBJ2-7 for the parts outside the CDR3, the full variable domain is DTGVSQNPRHKITKRGQNVTFRCDPISEHNRLYWYRQTLGQGPEFLTYFQNEAQLEKSRLLSDRFSAERPKGSFSTLEIQRTEQGDSAMYLCASSLSRGGELYEQYFGPGTRLTVT.